Detailed here is one TCR beta chain. This sample is drawn from a study of T cells in Graves' hyperthyroidism and ophthalmopathy. Turning to the study itself: Peripheral blood was drawn at first diagnosis, prior to all treatment.

Ahead of any ophthalmopathy symptoms, the blood sample was obtained at the first diagnosis of hyperthyroidism. This sample holds PBMCs from 8 to 10 ml fresh peripheral blood. The source material, RNA transcripts, was used to amplify TCR beta CDR3 regions. First-round RT-PCR targeting the TCR CDR3 was performed with the HTBI primer set. TCRdb redid the calling of the multiplex PCR reads with MiXCR, one entry per CDR3 protein. The sample lists about 380,000 distinct CDR3 sequences, about 13% occurring once. The source of this sequence is a man aged 25-40 years with Graves' hyperthyroidism that later progressed to Graves' ophthalmopathy. Sequencing was carried out using blood.

The CDR3 DNA follows: TGCAGTGCTAGAACCGGACTAGCGGCCTACGAGCAGTACTTC. As protein: CSARTGLAAYEQYF. The rearrangement links TRBV20-1 to TRBJ2-7; 10 bases fit TRBD2. Per germline, CDR1 DFQATT and CDR2 SNEGSKA (reference sequence). This CDR3 has 14 amino acids. V lost 2 bases and J lost 2; bases outside the gene matches: 3.